This section outlines one T cell receptor (beta chain) sequence together with its context. What it binds is unknown. The data were taken from a study of OX40 agonist ivuxolimab in advanced cancers. V lost 5 bases to trimming and J lost 4 bases; unmatched junction nucleotides: 5. This CDR3 is 14 amino acids long. CDR1 is SGHTA and CDR2 is FQGTGA in the germline V gene. Study-level results: Averaged across samples, CD8+ T cells carried more expanded clones than CD4+ did.

TCRdb's copy holds only in-frame clones and misses some; the assay was immunoSEQ multiplex PCR. The data show approximately 89,000 clones, almost 90% seen once. The source material was CD4+ or CD8+ T cells sorted from blood, sampled in a trial of the OX40 agonist ivuxolimab. This clonotype originated in an adult with an advanced solid tumor such as melanoma, head and neck, liver or kidney cancer. This chain uses TRBV7-3 with TRBJ2-3; the match to TRBD1 covers 8 bases. The CDR3 DNA reads as TGTGCCAGCAGCGCGGACAGGGTCCCAGATACGCAGTATTTT. As protein: CASSADRVPDTQYF.